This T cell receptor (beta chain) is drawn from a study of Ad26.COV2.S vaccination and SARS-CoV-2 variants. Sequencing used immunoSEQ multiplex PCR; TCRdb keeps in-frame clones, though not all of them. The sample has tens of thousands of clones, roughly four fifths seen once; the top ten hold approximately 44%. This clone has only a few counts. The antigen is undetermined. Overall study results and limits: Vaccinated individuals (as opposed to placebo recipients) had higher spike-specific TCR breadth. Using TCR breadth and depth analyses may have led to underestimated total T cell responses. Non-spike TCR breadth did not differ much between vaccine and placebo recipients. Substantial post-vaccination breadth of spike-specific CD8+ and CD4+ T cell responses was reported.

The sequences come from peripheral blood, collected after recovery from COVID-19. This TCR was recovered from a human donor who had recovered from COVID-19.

CDR3 coding DNA: TGTGCCAGCAGCGGCCGGGTGAGGGATCAGCCCCAGCATTTT. It specifies CASSGRVRDQPQHF. V usage is TRBV6-5 and J usage is TRBJ1-5; no firm D call. The CDR3 extends over 14 amino acids. V gave up 6 bases and J gave up 5 bases, with 14 bases separating them. CDR1 MNHEY and CDR2 SVGAGI come from the germline V gene.